This TCR beta chain originates from a study of regulatory T cells in long-lasting Graves disease. iRepertoire HTBI primers and Arm-PCR of CDR3 regions built TCR beta libraries. TCRdb reanalysed the multiplex PCR reads using MiXCR and keeps one entry per CDR3 protein. The sample includes a few hundred thousand distinct CDR3 sequences, roughly 21% of them seen just once. In regard to this clonotype: Its matching antigen is unknown.

The CDR3 is 16 amino acids. The J segment lost 3 bases and the V segment lost 5 bases, leaving 10 bases of the junction unmatched. Germline V gene data show CDR1 as SGHRS and CDR2 as YFSETQ. Regarding the study as a whole: Persistent disease exhibited a predilection for TRBV28, TRBJ1-2 and TRBJ2-5. Shared public clonotypes totalled 2,741 in persistent patients, compared with 966 in new patients.

The time point: persistent/refractory GD, antithyroid drugs over 5 years with positive TRAb. PBMCs were the source of the RNA used for TCR sequencing. In this cohort, patients came from an endocrinology department located in Xi'an, China. The chain couples TRBV5-1 to TRBJ2-2, with 7 positions matching TRBD1. The source was peripheral blood mononuclear cells (PBMCs), collected when the disease was refractory, from a patient treated with antithyroid drugs. This TCR came from a female donor with Graves disease. DNA of the CDR3: TGCGCCAGCAGGCCTGACAGGGCTCCGGACACCGGGGAGCTGTTTTTT. This gives the protein CASRPDRAPDTGELFF.